This TCR beta chain stems from a study of CD8+ T cells in alopecia areata. Sorting separated CD4+ and CD8+ T cells out of PBMCs. General observations from the study: The study found higher clonality in lesional than normal scalp, especially in alopecia totalis/universalis.

In this sample, this clone turned up a few times. The antigen is undetermined. Investigators isolated RNA and reverse transcribed it into cDNA to act as the sequencing template. Profiling relied on immunoSEQ multiplex PCR, and the TCRdb table lists in-frame clones only, not all of them. The table has about 180,000 clones, approximately 56% seen once; the top ten hold roughly 14%. The CDR3 sequence is 13 residues long. Germline V CDR1 and CDR2: ENHRY, SYGVKD. V dropped 8 bases and J dropped 2 bases, with 12 bases sitting between them. The origin of this receptor is a human donor with alopecia areata. The source was CD4+ T cells sorted from blood, collected at week 0. The V call is TRBV10-3, the J call TRBJ2-5, with unresolved D. The CDR3 nucleotides read TGTGCCATCCGAGCCACGGATCAAGAGACCCAGTACTTC. Translated, it gives CAIRATDQETQYF.